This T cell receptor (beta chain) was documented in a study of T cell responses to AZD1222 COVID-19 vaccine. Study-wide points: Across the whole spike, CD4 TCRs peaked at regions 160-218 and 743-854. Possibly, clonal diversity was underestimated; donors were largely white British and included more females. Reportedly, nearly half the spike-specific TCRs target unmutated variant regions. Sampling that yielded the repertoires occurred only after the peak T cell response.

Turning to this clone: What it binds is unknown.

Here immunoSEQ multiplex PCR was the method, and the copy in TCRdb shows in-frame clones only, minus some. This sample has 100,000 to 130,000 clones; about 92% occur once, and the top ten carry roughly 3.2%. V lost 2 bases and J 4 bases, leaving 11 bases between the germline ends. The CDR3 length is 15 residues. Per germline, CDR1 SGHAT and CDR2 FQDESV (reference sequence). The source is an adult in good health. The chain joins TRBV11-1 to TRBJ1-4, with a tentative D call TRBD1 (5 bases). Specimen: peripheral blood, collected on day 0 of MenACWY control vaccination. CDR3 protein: CASSLQGKHNEKLFF. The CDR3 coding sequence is TGTGCCAGCAGCTTACAGGGCAAGCATAATGAAAAACTGTTTTTT.